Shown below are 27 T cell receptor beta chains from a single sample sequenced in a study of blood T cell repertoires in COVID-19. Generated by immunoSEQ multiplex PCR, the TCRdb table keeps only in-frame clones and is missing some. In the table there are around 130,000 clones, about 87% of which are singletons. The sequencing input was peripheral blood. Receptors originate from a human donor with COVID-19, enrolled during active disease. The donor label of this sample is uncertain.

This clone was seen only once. The CDR3 DNA is TGTGCCAGCAGCCCGACTAGCGGGGGAGACACCGGGGAGCTGTTTTTT. Translated, it gives CASSPTSGGDTGELFF. The chain carries TRBV5-4 and TRBJ2-2; TRBD2 matches 12 bases. Germline CDR1 SGHNT, CDR2 YYREEE (reference sequence). Unmatched junction bases numbered 4, after V lost 4 bases and J lost 3 bases. CDR3 size: 16 residues.

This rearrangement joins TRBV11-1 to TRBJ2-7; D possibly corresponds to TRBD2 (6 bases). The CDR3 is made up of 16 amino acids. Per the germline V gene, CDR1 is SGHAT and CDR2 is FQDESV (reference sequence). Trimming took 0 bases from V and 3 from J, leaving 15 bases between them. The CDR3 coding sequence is TGTGCCAGCAGCTTAGCGGGAGGCCGGTTTAACTACGAGCAGTACTTC. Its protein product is CASSLAGGRFNYEQYF.

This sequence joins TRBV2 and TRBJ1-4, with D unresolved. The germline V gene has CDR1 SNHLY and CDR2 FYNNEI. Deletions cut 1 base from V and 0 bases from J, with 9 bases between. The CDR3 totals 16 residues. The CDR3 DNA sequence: TGTGCCAGCAGTGAAGTGGGAGCTGCAACTAATGAAAAACTGTTTTTT. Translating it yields CASSEVGAATNEKLFF. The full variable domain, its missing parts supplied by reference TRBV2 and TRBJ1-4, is EPEVTQTPSHQVTQMGQEVILRCVPISNHLYFYWYRQILGQKVEFLVSFYNNEISEKSEIFDDQFSVERPDGSNFTLKIRSTKLEDSAMYFCASSEVGAATNEKLFFGSGTQLSVL.

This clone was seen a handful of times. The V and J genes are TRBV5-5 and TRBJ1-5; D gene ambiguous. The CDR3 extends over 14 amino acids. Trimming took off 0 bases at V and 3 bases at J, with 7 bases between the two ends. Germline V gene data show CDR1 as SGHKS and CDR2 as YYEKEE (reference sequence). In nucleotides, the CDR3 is TGTGCCAGCAGCTTGGCAGGATCCAATCAGCCCCAGCATTTT. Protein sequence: CASSLAGSNQPQHF. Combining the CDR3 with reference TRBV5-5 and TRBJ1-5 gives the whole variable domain DAGVTQSPTHLIKTRGQQVTLRCSPISGHKSVSWYQQVLGQGPQFIFQYYEKEERGRGNFPDRFSARQFPNYSSELNVNALLLGDSALYLCASSLAGSNQPQHFGDGTRLSIL.

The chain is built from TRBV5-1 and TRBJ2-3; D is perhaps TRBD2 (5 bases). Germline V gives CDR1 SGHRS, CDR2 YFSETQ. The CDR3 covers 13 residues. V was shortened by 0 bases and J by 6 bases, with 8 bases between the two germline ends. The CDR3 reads CASSLGWEDTQYF. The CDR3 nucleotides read TGCGCCAGCAGCTTGGGCTGGGAGGATACGCAGTATTTT.

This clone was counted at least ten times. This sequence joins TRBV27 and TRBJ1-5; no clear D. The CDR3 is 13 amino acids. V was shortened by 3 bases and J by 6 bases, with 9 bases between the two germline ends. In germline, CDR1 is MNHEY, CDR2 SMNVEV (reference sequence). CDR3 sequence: CASSFEPGQPQHF. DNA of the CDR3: TGTGCCAGCAGTTTTGAACCGGGTCAGCCCCAGCATTTT.

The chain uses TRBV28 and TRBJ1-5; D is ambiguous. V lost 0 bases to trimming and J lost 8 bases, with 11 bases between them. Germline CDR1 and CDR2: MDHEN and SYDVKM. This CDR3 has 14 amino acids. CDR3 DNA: TGTGCCAGCAGTTTATGGGCCCGGGTGAAGCCCCAGCATTTT. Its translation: CASSLWARVKPQHF.

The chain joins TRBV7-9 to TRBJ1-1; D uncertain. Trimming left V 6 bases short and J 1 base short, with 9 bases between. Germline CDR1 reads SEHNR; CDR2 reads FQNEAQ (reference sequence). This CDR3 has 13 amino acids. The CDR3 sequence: CASSVTENTEAFF. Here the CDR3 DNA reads TGTGCCAGCAGTGTCACAGAGAACACTGAAGCTTTCTTT.

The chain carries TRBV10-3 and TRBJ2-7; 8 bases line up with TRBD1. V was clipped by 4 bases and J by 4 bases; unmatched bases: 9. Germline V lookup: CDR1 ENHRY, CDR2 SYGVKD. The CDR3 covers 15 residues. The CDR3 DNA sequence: TGTGCCATCAGTGTGACGACAGGGGAGCGGTACGAGCAGTACTTC. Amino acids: CAISVTTGERYEQYF.

CDR3 DNA: TGTGCCAGCAGTGAAGAATCTGGGACTAGCGGGAAGGTTACGCAGTATTTT. It yields the protein CASSEESGTSGKVTQYF. The V call is TRBV6-1, the J call TRBJ2-3; 13 bases are shared with TRBD2. This CDR3 has 17 amino acids. CDR1 MNHNS and CDR2 SASEGT come from the germline V gene. V trimming: 1 base; J trimming: 8 bases; junction bases outside the gene matches: 9.

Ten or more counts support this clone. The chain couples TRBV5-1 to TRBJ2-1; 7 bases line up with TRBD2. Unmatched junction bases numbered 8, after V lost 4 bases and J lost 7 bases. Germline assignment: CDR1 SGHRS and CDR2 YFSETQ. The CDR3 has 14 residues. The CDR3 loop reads CASSPPGLKNEQFF. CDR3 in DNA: TGCGCCAGCAGCCCTCCGGGACTAAAAAATGAGCAGTTCTTC. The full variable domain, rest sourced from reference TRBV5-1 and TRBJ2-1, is KAGVTQTPRYLIKTRGQQVTLSCSPISGHRSVSWYQQTPGQGLQFLFEYFSETQRNKGNFPGRFSGRQFSNSRSEMNVSTLELGDSALYLCASSPPGLKNEQFFGPGTRLTVL.

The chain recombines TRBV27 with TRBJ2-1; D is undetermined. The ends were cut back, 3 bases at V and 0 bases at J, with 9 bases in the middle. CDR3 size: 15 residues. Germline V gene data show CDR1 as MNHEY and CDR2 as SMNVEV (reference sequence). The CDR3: CASSFYALSYNEQFF. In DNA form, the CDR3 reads TGTGCCAGCAGTTTTTACGCGCTCTCCTACAATGAGCAGTTCTTC.

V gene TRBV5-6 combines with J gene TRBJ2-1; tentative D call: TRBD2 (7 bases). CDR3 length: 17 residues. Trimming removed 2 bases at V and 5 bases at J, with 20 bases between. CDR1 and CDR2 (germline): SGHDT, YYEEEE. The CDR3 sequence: CASSFVSGGPANNEQFF. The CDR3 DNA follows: TGTGCCAGCAGCTTCGTGTCGGGGGGCCCCGCTAACAATGAGCAGTTCTTC.

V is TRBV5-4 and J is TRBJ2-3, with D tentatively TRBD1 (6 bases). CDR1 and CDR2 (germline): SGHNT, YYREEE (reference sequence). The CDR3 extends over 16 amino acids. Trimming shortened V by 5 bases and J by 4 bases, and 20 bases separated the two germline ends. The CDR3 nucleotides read TGTGCCAGCAGGTTCACAGGGTTAGGGTTGGCAGATACGCAGTATTTT. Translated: CASRFTGLGLADTQYF.

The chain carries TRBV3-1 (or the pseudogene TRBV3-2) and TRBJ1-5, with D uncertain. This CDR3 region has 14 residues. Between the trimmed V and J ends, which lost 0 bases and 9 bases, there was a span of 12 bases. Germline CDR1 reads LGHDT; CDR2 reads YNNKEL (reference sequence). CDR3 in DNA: TGTGCCAGCAGCCAAGAGACAAGGTTGGGGCCCCAGCATTTT. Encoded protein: CASSQETRLGPQHF.

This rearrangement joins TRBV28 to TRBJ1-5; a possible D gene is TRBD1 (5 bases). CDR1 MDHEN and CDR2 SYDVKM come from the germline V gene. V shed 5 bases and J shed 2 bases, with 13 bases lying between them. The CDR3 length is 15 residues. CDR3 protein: CASSPRGVGNQPQHF. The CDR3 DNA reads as TGTGCCAGCAGTCCGCGGGGGGTGGGCAATCAGCCCCAGCATTTT.

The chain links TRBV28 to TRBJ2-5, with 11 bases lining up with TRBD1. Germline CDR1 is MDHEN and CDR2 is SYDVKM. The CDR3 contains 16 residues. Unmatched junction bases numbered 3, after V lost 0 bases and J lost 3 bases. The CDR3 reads CASSLWGDRGEETQYF. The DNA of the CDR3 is TGTGCCAGCAGTTTATGGGGGGACAGGGGGGAAGAGACCCAGTACTTC.

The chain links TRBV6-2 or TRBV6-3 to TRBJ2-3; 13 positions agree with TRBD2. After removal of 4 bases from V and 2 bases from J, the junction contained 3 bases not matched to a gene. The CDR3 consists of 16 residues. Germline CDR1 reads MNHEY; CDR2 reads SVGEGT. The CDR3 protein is CASSFGTSGDTDTQYF. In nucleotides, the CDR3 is TGTGCCAGCAGTTTCGGGACTAGCGGGGACACAGATACGCAGTATTTT.

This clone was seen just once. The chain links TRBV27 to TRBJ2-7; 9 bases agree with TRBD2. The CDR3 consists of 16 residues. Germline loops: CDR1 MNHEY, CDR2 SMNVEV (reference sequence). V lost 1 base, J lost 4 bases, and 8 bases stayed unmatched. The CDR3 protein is CASSLFLAGGPYEQYF. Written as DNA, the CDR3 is TGTGCCAGCAGTTTATTCCTCGCGGGAGGGCCTTACGAGCAGTACTTC.

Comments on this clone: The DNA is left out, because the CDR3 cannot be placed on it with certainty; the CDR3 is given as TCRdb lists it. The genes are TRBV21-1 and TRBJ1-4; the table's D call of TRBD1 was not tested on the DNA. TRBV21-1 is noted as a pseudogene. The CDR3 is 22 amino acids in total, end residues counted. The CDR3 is CASSKGDVGQGAVNCSYEKLFF.

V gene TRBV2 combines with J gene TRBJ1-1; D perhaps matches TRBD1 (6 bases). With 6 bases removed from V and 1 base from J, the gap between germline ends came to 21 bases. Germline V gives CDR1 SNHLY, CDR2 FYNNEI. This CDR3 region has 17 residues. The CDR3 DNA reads TGTGCCAGCAGCCTCACGCGGGGGGCACCACGGAACACTGAAGCTTTCTTT. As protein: CASSLTRGAPRNTEAFF.

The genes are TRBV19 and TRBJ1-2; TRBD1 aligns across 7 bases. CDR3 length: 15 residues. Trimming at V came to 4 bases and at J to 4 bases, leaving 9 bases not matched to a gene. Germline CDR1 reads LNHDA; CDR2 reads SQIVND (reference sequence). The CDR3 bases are TGTGCCAGTAGTAAAACCGGGACAGACCGCTATGGCTACACCTTC. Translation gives CASSKTGTDRYGYTF. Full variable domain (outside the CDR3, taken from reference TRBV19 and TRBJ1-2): DGGITQSPKYLFRKEGQNVTLSCEQNLNHDAMYWYRQDPGQGLRLIYYSQIVNDFQKGDIAEGYSVSREKKESFPLTVTSAQKNPTAFYLCASSKTGTDRYGYTFGSGTRLTVV.

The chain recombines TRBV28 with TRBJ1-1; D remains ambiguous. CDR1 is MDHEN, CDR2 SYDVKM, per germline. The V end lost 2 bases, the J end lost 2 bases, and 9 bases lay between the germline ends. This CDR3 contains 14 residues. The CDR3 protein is CASSLISGNTEAFF. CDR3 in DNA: TGTGCCAGCAGTTTAATATCAGGAAACACTGAAGCTTTCTTT. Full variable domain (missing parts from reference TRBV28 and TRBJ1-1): DVKVTQSSRYLVKRTGEKVFLECVQDMDHENMFWYRQDPGLGLRLIYFSYDVKMKEKGDIPEGYSVSREKKERFSLILESASTNQTSMYLCASSLISGNTEAFFGQGTRLTVV.

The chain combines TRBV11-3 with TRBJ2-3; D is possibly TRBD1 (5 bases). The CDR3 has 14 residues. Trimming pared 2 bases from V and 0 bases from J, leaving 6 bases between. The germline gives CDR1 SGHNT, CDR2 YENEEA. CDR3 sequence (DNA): TGTGCCAGCAGCTTAAGGGGTAGCACAGATACGCAGTATTTT. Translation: CASSLRGSTDTQYF.

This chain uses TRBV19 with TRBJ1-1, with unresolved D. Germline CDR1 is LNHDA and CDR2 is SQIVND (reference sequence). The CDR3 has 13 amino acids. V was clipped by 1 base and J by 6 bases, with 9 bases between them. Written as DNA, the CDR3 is TGTGCCAGTAGTATAGCCCTGGAGGCTGAAGCTTTCTTT. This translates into CASSIALEAEAFF.

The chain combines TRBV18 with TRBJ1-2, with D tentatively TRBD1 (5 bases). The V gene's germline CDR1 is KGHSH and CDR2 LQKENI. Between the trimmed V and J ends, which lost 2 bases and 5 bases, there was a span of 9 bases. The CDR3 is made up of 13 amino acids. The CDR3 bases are TGTGCCAGCTCACCATCCAGGGATTATGGCTACACCTTC. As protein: CASSPSRDYGYTF.

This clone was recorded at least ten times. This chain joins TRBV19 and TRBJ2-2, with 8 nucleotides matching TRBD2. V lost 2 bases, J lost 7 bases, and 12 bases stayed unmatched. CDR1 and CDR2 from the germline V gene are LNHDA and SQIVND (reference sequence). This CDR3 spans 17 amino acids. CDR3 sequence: CASSIPPIGRAVGELFF. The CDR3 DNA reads TGTGCCAGTAGTATACCCCCCATCGGGAGGGCCGTCGGGGAGCTGTTTTTT.